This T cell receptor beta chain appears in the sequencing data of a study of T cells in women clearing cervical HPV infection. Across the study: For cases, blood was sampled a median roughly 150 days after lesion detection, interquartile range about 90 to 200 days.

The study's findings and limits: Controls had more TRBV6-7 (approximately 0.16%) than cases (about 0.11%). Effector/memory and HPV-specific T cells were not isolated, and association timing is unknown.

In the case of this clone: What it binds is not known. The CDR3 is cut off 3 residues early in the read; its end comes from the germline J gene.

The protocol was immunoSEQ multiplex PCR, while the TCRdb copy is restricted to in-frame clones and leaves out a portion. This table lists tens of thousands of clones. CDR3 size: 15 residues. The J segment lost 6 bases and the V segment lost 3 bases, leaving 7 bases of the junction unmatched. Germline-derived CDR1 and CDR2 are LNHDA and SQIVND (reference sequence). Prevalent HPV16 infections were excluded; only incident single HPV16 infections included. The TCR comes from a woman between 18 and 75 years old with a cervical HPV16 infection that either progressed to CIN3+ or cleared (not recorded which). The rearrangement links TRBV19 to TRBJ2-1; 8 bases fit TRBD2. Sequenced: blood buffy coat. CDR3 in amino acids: CASSMGLGEFNEQFF. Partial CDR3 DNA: TGTGCCAGTAGTATGGGACTAGGGGAATTCAATGAG. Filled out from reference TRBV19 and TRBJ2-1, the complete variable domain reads DGGITQSPKYLFRKEGQNVTLSCEQNLNHDAMYWYRQDPGQGLRLIYYSQIVNDFQKGDIAEGYSVSREKKESFPLTVTSAQKNPTAFYLCASSMGLGEFNEQFFGPGTRLTVL.